This paragraph covers one TCR beta chain sequence. Trimming removed 6 bases at V and 4 bases at J, with 18 bases between. This CDR3 has 15 amino acids. CDR1 KGHDR and CDR2 SFDVKD come from the germline V gene. This sample is part of a study of control samples from healthy donors and cancer patients. Clones were read by immunoSEQ multiplex PCR, and TCRdb kept only the in-frame ones, dropping some. This sample has just over 80,000 clones, with 85% to 95% found just once. The TCR originated in a woman aged 18-29 years in good health. The sequenced material came from blood. The rearrangement links TRBV24-1 to TRBJ2-7, with D possibly matching TRBD2 (7 bases). The CDR3 spells CATSSGDTSEYEQYF. For the CDR3, the DNA is TGTGCCACCAGTAGCGGGGACACCTCGGAATACGAGCAGTACTTC.